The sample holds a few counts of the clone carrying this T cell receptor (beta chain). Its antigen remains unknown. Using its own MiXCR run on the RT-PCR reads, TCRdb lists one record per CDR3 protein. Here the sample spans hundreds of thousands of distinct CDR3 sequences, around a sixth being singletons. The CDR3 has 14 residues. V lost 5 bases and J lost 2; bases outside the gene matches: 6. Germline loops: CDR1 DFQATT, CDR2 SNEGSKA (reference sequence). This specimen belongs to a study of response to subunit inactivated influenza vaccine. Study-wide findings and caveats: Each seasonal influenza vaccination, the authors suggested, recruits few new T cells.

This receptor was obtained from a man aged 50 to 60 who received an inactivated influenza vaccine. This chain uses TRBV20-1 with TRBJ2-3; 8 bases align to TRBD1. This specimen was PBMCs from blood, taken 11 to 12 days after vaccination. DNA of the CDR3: TGCAGTGCTCCCCGGACAGGGAACACAGATACGCAGTATTTT. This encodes CSAPRTGNTDTQYF.